One sample yielded the 23 T cell receptor beta chains listed below, sequenced in a study of molecular identifiers for immune sequencing clone quantification (dated by TCRdb to about 2018). The protocol used for the library was PCR. Sequencing was performed on an Illumina HiSeq 4000. In-frame beta chains were kept once TCRdb had trimmed the public reads at Q25 with fastp and called clones with MiXCR. Identical CDR3 proteins give one entry, which carries the most common genes and DNA. This sample holds tens of thousands of distinct CDR3 sequences; 18% were observed only once. About 1.5% of the sample belongs to the ten largest clones. Sequencing input: naive CD8+ T cells from blood, with Jurkat cell RNA spiked in. Explained via the paper, the cell subset or site label denotes: FACS-sorted CD8+CD4-CCR7+CD45RA+ naive T cells. These receptors were taken from a human donor in good health. Some libraries in this study had Jurkat cell RNA spiked in.

This clonotype was recorded many times. This chain links TRBV5-5 with TRBJ2-6; no clear D gene. The CDR3 totals 15 residues. Trimming cost V 7 bases and J 0 bases, with 11 bases left between them. Germline V gives CDR1 SGHKS, CDR2 YYEKEE (reference sequence). The DNA of the CDR3 is TGTGCCAGCGTTCGCGTGCCCTCTGGGGCCAACGTCCTGACTTTC. Encoded protein: CASVRVPSGANVLTF. Drawing the rest from reference TRBV5-5 and TRBJ2-6, the complete variable domain is DAGVTQSPTHLIKTRGQQVTLRCSPISGHKSVSWYQQVLGQGPQFIFQYYEKEERGRGNFPDRFSARQFPNYSSELNVNALLLGDSALYLCASVRVPSGANVLTFGAGSRLTVL.

This clonotype was recorded many times. This chain connects TRBV20-1 to TRBJ2-5; D gene ambiguous. Trimming shortened V by 0 bases and J by 5 bases, and 7 bases separated the two germline ends. There are 12 residues in the CDR3. Looked up from germline, CDR1 is DFQATT and CDR2 is SNEGSKA (reference sequence). CDR3 sequence: CSARDLVETQYF. As DNA, the CDR3 is TGCAGTGCTAGAGACCTGGTCGAGACCCAGTACTTC.

This clonotype is labeled medium-sized. The rearrangement links TRBV3-1 to TRBJ2-3, with 9 bases that match TRBD2. This CDR3 is 15 amino acids long. J was trimmed by 0 bases and V by 4 bases; bases with no gene match: 2. Germline V gene data show CDR1 as LGHDT and CDR2 as YNNKEL (reference sequence). The CDR3 protein is CASSPSGTSTDTQYF. In nucleotides, the CDR3 is TGTGCCAGCAGCCCTAGCGGGACTAGCACAGATACGCAGTATTTT.

In its sample, this clonotype was seen many times. The rearrangement uses TRBV10-3 and TRBJ2-2; D is undetermined. Germline lookup yields CDR1 ENHRY and CDR2 SYGVKD. This CDR3 contains 14 residues. Trimming cost V 3 bases and J 4 bases, with 9 bases left between them. CDR3 DNA: TGTGCCATCAGTGACGCGCAGACCACCGGGGAGCTGTTTTTT. This codes for CAISDAQTTGELFF.

This clonotype has only a few counts. The chain carries TRBV19 and TRBJ2-3; D unclear. The CDR3 covers 13 residues. V dropped 7 bases and J dropped 0 bases, with 8 bases sitting between them. Germline loops: CDR1 LNHDA, CDR2 SQIVND (reference sequence). The CDR3 DNA follows: TGTGCCAGTATAAGTCCTAGCACAGATACGCAGTATTTT. Residues: CASISPSTDTQYF.

This clonotype was recorded many times. The rearrangement uses TRBV11-2 and TRBJ1-4; the D gene is possibly TRBD1 (6 bases). Deletions cut 8 bases from V and 0 bases from J, with 19 bases between. The CDR3 runs to 17 residues. Germline assignment: CDR1 SGHAT and CDR2 FQNNGV. The CDR3 DNA reads TGTGCCAGCGCTTCCGGGACATACTATGCAACTAATGAAAAACTGTTTTTT. It is translated as CASASGTYYATNEKLFF.

This clonotype was seen at least ten times. The chain joins TRBV7-8 to TRBJ2-5, with D unclear. The CDR3 covers 17 residues. Between the trimmed V and J ends, which lost 2 bases and 2 bases, there was a span of 18 bases. Germline V CDR1 and CDR2: SGHVS, FQNEAQ. CDR3 protein: CASSLTPLRRQQETQYF. DNA of the CDR3: TGTGCCAGCAGCTTAACGCCGTTGCGGCGCCAGCAAGAGACCCAGTACTTC.

This clonotype was counted at least ten times. J is TRBJ2-7 and V is TRBV11-2; 9 bases line up with TRBD1. Germline V gene sequence: CDR1 SGHAT, CDR2 FQNNGV. Trimming cost V 5 bases and J 3 bases; bases outside gene matches: 5. The CDR3 runs 14 residues. The CDR3 protein is CASSAGTGSYEQYF. CDR3 nucleotide sequence: TGTGCCAGCAGCGCCGGGACAGGGAGCTACGAGCAGTACTTC.

This clonotype has a count of ten or more. The chain combines TRBV5-1 with TRBJ2-2, with D possibly being TRBD2 (6 bases). This CDR3 comprises 16 residues. CDR1 SGHRS and CDR2 YFSETQ come from the germline V gene. V was cut by 4 bases and J by 1 base, with 14 bases left in between. This CDR3 is CASSNRLVRNTGELFF. The CDR3 DNA reads as TGCGCCAGCAGCAATCGACTAGTCAGGAACACCGGGGAGCTGTTTTTT.

This clonotype appeared many times. CDR3 coding DNA: TGTGCCAGTAGTATCGTCGGCGGGAGTCCCTTCACAGATACGCAGTATTTT. Translated, it gives CASSIVGGSPFTDTQYF. This rearrangement joins TRBV19 to TRBJ2-3; 7 bases agree with TRBD2. With 3 bases clipped from V and 2 bases from J, the junction kept 11 bases outside the gene matches. The CDR3 totals 17 residues. Germline V CDR1 and CDR2: LNHDA, SQIVND (reference sequence).

This chain links TRBV7-3 with TRBJ2-1; D gene ambiguous. From germline, CDR1 is SGHTA and CDR2 FQGTGA. Trimming took 2 bases from V and 8 from J, leaving 10 bases between them. The CDR3 has 13 residues. The CDR3 loop reads CASSLVSLDEQFF. The CDR3, as DNA: TGTGCCAGCAGCTTAGTGTCCCTGGATGAGCAGTTCTTC.

V and J are TRBV19 and TRBJ1-5; D is ambiguous. CDR3 size: 16 residues. With 4 bases removed from V and 2 bases from J, the gap between germline ends came to 15 bases. CDR1 and CDR2 from the germline V gene are LNHDA and SQIVND (reference sequence). CDR3 residues: CASSNREPLGNQPQHF. CDR3 nucleotides: TGTGCCAGTAGTAACCGGGAACCTTTGGGCAATCAGCCCCAGCATTTT.

This clonotype was counted only a few times. The chain couples TRBV28 to TRBJ2-2, with no clear D. V gave up 8 bases and J gave up 0 bases, with 10 bases separating them. Germline V gene sequence: CDR1 MDHEN, CDR2 SYDVKM. The CDR3 loop spans 14 amino acids. This chain's CDR3 is CASGADTNTGELFF. The CDR3 bases are TGTGCCAGCGGTGCCGACACGAACACCGGGGAGCTGTTTTTT.

In its sample, this clonotype was seen many times. The rearrangement links TRBV7-9 to TRBJ2-5; 7 bases align to TRBD1. From germline, CDR1 is SEHNR and CDR2 FQNEAQ (reference sequence). J was trimmed by 0 bases and V by 5 bases; bases with no gene match: 3. The CDR3 contains 14 residues. This CDR3 is CASSEGQHQETQYF. The CDR3 coding sequence is TGTGCCAGCAGCGAGGGACAGCACCAAGAGACCCAGTACTTC.

V is TRBV30 and J is TRBJ2-1, with D uncertain. Per the germline V gene, CDR1 is GTSNPN and CDR2 is SVGIG (reference sequence). The CDR3 totals 14 residues. Trimming took off 0 bases at V and 6 bases at J, with 12 bases between the two ends. CDR3 bases: TGTGCCTGGAGTGTGGCGACCACTATCAATGAGCAGTTCTTC. This codes for CAWSVATTINEQFF.

The genes are TRBV28 and TRBJ2-5, with 8 bases identical to TRBD2. V gave up 8 bases and J gave up 2 bases; unmatched junction bases: 7. This CDR3 has 14 amino acids. Germline V gene lookup returns CDR1 MDHEN and CDR2 SYDVKM. CDR3 in amino acids: CASRKLAVQETQYF. The CDR3, as DNA: TGTGCCAGCCGGAAACTAGCGGTACAAGAGACCCAGTACTTC.

This clonotype has just a few counts. The CDR3 sequence: CASSEGTSGYNEQFF. CDR3 sequence (DNA): TGTGCCAGCAGTGAAGGGACTAGCGGTTACAATGAGCAGTTCTTC. The chain has TRBV6-1 and TRBJ2-1, with 10 bases aligning to TRBD2. J was trimmed by 4 bases and V by 1 base; bases with no gene match: 1. CDR3 length: 15 amino acids. The germline gives CDR1 MNHNS, CDR2 SASEGT.

This clonotype came up a few times. J is TRBJ1-5 and V is TRBV2; possibly TRBD1 for D (6 bases). V lost 7 bases to trimming and J lost 4 bases, with 14 bases between them. Germline CDR1 reads SNHLY; CDR2 reads FYNNEI. This CDR3 spans 14 amino acids. The CDR3 protein is CASKTGRGNQPQHF. CDR3 coding DNA: TGTGCCAGCAAAACAGGGAGGGGGAATCAGCCCCAGCATTTT.

This clonotype was seen repeatedly, ten times or more. The J gene is TRBJ2-1, the V gene TRBV7-6; 11 bases agree with TRBD2. The J segment lost 1 base and the V segment lost 1 base, leaving 6 bases of the junction unmatched. Germline-derived CDR1 and CDR2 are SGHVS and FNYEAQ. This CDR3 comprises 18 residues. The chain's CDR3 is CASSLVGLAGFSYNEQFF. In DNA, the CDR3 is TGTGCCAGCAGCTTAGTAGGACTAGCGGGTTTTTCCTACAATGAGCAGTTCTTC.

Many counts were recorded for this clonotype. V gene TRBV5-5 combines with J gene TRBJ2-5; D possibly corresponds to TRBD2 (6 bases). V was shortened by 2 bases and J by 4 bases, with 15 bases between the two germline ends. The CDR3 length is 15 residues. Germline lookup yields CDR1 SGHKS and CDR2 YYEKEE (reference sequence). This CDR3 is CASSLRWDFRETQYF. DNA for the CDR3: TGTGCCAGCAGCTTACGGTGGGACTTTAGAGAGACCCAGTACTTC.

This clonotype was seen a few times. Just one base apart from a much larger clone, this may be a read error. V is TRBV6-1 and J is TRBJ2-7; D assignment may be TRBD1 or TRBD2 (5 bases each). The V gene lost 6 bases and the J gene lost 3 bases, with 21 bases spanning the gap. The germline gives CDR1 MNHNS, CDR2 SASEGT. The CDR3 totals 16 residues. CDR3 DNA sequence: TGTGCCAGCAGAGGGGTCGGGATACTAGGTGACTACGAGCAGTACTTC. It encodes CASRGVGILGDYEQYF.

In its sample, this clonotype was seen many times. The genes are TRBV20-1 and TRBJ2-1; D gene ambiguous. The germline V and J ends were trimmed by 0 bases and 7 bases, with 19 bases remaining between them. Germline CDR1 and CDR2: DFQATT and SNEGSKA (reference sequence). The CDR3 contains 16 residues. CDR3 protein: CSARDRAVHVWNEQFF. CDR3 DNA: TGCAGTGCTAGAGATAGGGCAGTACATGTGTGGAATGAGCAGTTCTTC.

This clonotype was picked up many times. The chain recombines TRBV7-9 with TRBJ2-1; no clear D gene. The CDR3 has 14 amino acids. Germline V gene sequence: CDR1 SEHNR, CDR2 FQNEAQ (reference sequence). Trimming cost V 3 bases and J 9 bases, with 15 bases left between them. DNA of the CDR3: TGTGCCAGCAGCTTTGGCTACGGCACCGGTGAGCAGTTCTTC. The encoded protein is CASSFGYGTGEQFF.